The 17 T cell receptor beta chains below were found in one sample sequenced in a study of early T cells in non-severe SARS-CoV-2 infection. TCRdb fed the 5' RACE reads into MiXCR, producing one record per CDR3 protein. The table records 30,000 to 40,000 distinct CDR3 sequences, about 5% of them present only once. The specimen sequenced was whole blood. These receptors were collected from an adult who was a healthcare worker with PCR-confirmed SARS-CoV-2 infection or an uninfected control (not recorded which).

This clonotype was seen ten or more times. The V call is TRBV5-1, the J call TRBJ2-1, with D unclear. Germline assignment: CDR1 SGHRS and CDR2 YFSETQ. Trimming cost V 4 bases and J 7 bases, with 9 bases left between them. This CDR3 comprises 12 residues. The CDR3 region has the DNA TGCGCCAGCAGCCCAGCGAGAAATGAGCAGTTCTTC. It encodes CASSPARNEQFF.

At least ten counts were recorded for this clonotype. The chain is built from TRBV7-9 and TRBJ2-7; 7 bases agree with TRBD2. This CDR3 has 14 amino acids. CDR1 and CDR2 (germline): SEHNR, FQNEAQ (reference sequence). Losses at the gene ends were 5 bases for V and 2 bases for J; bases not matched to a gene: 6. The CDR3 nucleotides read TGTGCCAGCAGCCCCCTGGGAGGGGCCTACGAGCAGTACTTC. Translated: CASSPLGGAYEQYF.

The genes are TRBV18 and TRBJ2-2; 12 positions agree with TRBD1. V trimming: 1 base; J trimming: 5 bases; junction bases outside the gene matches: 8. This CDR3 spans 18 amino acids. Looked up from germline, CDR1 is KGHSH and CDR2 is LQKENI. The CDR3 loop is CASSPLSGTGGVTGELFF. As DNA, the CDR3 is TGTGCCAGCTCACCACTATCCGGGACAGGGGGCGTTACCGGGGAGCTGTTTTTT.

This clonotype was detected many times. The chain joins TRBV7-2 to TRBJ2-5; 9 positions match TRBD2. The junction had 6 bases not matched to a gene; V was cut back by 1 base and J by 9 bases. CDR1 and CDR2 (germline): SGHTA, FQGNSA. The CDR3 is 14 residues long. The CDR3 DNA follows: TGTGCCAGCAGCTTAGTAGTAGCGGGGGAGGCCCAGTACTTC. It yields the protein CASSLVVAGEAQYF.

This clonotype was counted at least ten times. The chain has TRBV5-1 and TRBJ2-3; TRBD2 matches at 8 bases. With 3 bases clipped from V and 7 bases from J, the junction kept 16 bases outside the gene matches. This CDR3 is built from 17 residues. In germline, CDR1 is SGHRS, CDR2 YFSETQ. CDR3 sequence: CASSSVGGARLNNTQYF. The CDR3 region has the DNA TGCGCCAGCAGCTCGGTCGGGGGGGCGCGACTTAACAATACGCAGTATTTT.

V is TRBV7-2 and J is TRBJ1-4; possible D gene TRBD1, 5 bases. Per the germline V gene, CDR1 is SGHTA and CDR2 is FQGNSA. This CDR3 is 14 amino acids long. V lost 1 base and J lost 8, with 11 bases in between. The CDR3 sequence is CASSLGRVSEKLFF. The CDR3 DNA follows: TGTGCCAGCAGCTTAGGCAGGGTCAGCGAAAAACTGTTTTTT.

This clonotype appeared a few times. The genes are TRBV29-1 and TRBJ1-2, with 7 nucleotides matching TRBD1. CDR1 is SQVTM and CDR2 is ANQGSEA in the germline V gene. Trimming removed 1 base from V and 4 bases from J; junction bases left unmatched: 6. The CDR3 runs 14 residues. CDR3 sequence: CSVEAGAGGYGYTF. The CDR3 DNA reads as TGCAGCGTTGAAGCTGGGGCAGGGGGCTATGGCTACACCTTC.

Regarding this clonotype: A much larger clone lies a single base off, so this may be a read error. V and J are TRBV29-1 and TRBJ2-3, with D perhaps matching TRBD2 (5 bases). CDR1 is SQVTM, CDR2 ANQGSEA, per germline. The CDR3 spans 15 residues. Trimming left V 0 bases short and J 3 bases short, with 13 bases between. CDR3 sequence: CSVEDRAGTTDTQYF. CDR3 sequence (DNA): TGCAGCGTTGAAGATCGTGCGGGCACAACAGATACGCAGTATTTT.

This clonotype was seen ten or more times. The chain recombines TRBV4-3 with TRBJ2-1, with 10 bases matching TRBD1. This CDR3 region has 17 residues. Germline CDR1 LGHNA, CDR2 YSLEER. V lost 0 bases, J lost 7 bases, and 9 bases stayed unmatched. CDR3 sequence reads: CASSQDFDRGRWNEQFF. The CDR3, as DNA: TGCGCCAGCAGCCAAGATTTCGACAGGGGGCGTTGGAATGAGCAGTTCTTC.

This clonotype was seen repeatedly, ten times or more. The chain is built from TRBV20-1 and TRBJ1-6, with D uncertain. The CDR3 sequence is 15 residues long. Germline CDR1 DFQATT, CDR2 SNEGSKA (reference sequence). With 1 base removed from V and 8 bases from J, the gap between germline ends came to 15 bases. CDR3 residues: CSARVGQASYSPLHF. CDR3 DNA: TGCAGTGCTAGAGTCGGGCAGGCCAGTTATTCACCCCTCCACTTT.

This clonotype was detected a few times. This chain uses TRBV19 with TRBJ2-1; 14 bases agree with TRBD2. The V gene end was trimmed by 5 bases and the J gene end by 9 bases; junction bases not matched to a gene: 12. In germline, CDR1 is LNHDA, CDR2 SQIVND (reference sequence). The CDR3 runs to 17 residues. The CDR3 DNA reads as TGTGCCAGTAGTGTTCCGGGACTAGCGGGGGAGAACAGTGAGCAGTTCTTC. Its protein product is CASSVPGLAGENSEQFF.

This clonotype was counted at least ten times. DNA for the CDR3: TGTGCCAGCACCCAGCCGGGACAGGGGAATGAGCAGTTCTTC. Translated: CASTQPGQGNEQFF. The chain links TRBV21-1 to TRBJ2-1; the tabulated D call, TRBD1, remains unverified against the DNA. TRBV21-1 is noted as a pseudogene. The CDR3 is made up of 14 amino acids.

This chain joins TRBV27 and TRBJ2-7; 8 positions match TRBD2. V lost 7 bases, J lost 7 bases, and 18 bases stayed unmatched. CDR1 is MNHEY and CDR2 is SMNVEV in the germline V gene (reference sequence). This CDR3 is 16 amino acids long. The CDR3 nucleotides are TGTGCCAGCACTCTACGGGCGGGGGGCTACCCTAGGGAGCAGTACTTC. It yields the protein CASTLRAGGYPREQYF.

In this sample, this clonotype turned up many times. This rearrangement joins TRBV7-6 to TRBJ2-3, with a weak D call TRBD2 (5 bases). V was trimmed by 5 bases and J by 0 bases, leaving 12 bases between them. The V gene's germline CDR1 is SGHVS and CDR2 FNYEAQ. The CDR3 has 15 residues. The CDR3 protein is CASSPEGKSTDTQYF. CDR3 nucleotide sequence: TGTGCCAGCAGCCCAGAGGGCAAAAGCACAGATACGCAGTATTTT.

The chain joins TRBV3-1 to TRBJ2-5, with 14 bases that match TRBD2. The CDR3 loop spans 16 amino acids. The V gene's germline CDR1 is LGHDT and CDR2 YNNKEL (reference sequence). The trim removed 3 bases at V and 0 bases at J, leaving 0 bases unmatched. The CDR3 nucleotides are TGTGCCAGCAGCCAGGGACTAGCGGGGGACCAAGAGACCCAGTACTTC. Its protein product is CASSQGLAGDQETQYF.

J is TRBJ2-5 and V is TRBV7-9; 8 bases line up with TRBD1. CDR1 and CDR2 (germline): SEHNR, FQNEAQ (reference sequence). V lost 6 bases, J lost 5 bases, and 8 bases stayed unmatched. The CDR3 is 14 residues long. The CDR3 is CASRSGQGMETQYF. The CDR3 DNA reads TGTGCCAGCAGATCAGGACAGGGAATGGAGACCCAGTACTTC.

This clonotype was found many times. The chain joins TRBV19 to TRBJ2-2; TRBD1 might be the D (6 bases). V was cut by 7 bases and J by 4 bases, with 13 bases left in between. The germline gives CDR1 LNHDA, CDR2 SQIVND (reference sequence). The CDR3 consists of 14 residues. The CDR3 sequence: CASTVGAGTGELFF. In DNA form, the CDR3 reads TGTGCCAGTACAGTGGGGGCCGGCACCGGGGAGCTGTTTTTT. Full variable domain (rest looked up from reference TRBV19 and TRBJ2-2): DGGITQSPKYLFRKEGQNVTLSCEQNLNHDAMYWYRQDPGQGLRLIYYSQIVNDFQKGDIAEGYSVSREKKESFPLTVTSAQKNPTAFYLCASTVGAGTGELFFGEGSRLTVL.